One sample yielded the 30 T cell receptor beta chains listed below, sequenced in a study of beta chain features in type 1 diabetes. All of the isolated RNA was reverse transcribed, so expressed TCRB transcripts were sequenced. Generated by immunoSEQ multiplex PCR, the TCRdb table keeps only in-frame clones and is missing some. The data hold 200,000 to 250,000 clones, with around 68% observed a single time. Sequencing used naive CD4+ T cells from blood. All receptors come from a man in his thirties or forties in good health.

This chain joins TRBV11-2 and TRBJ2-5; 8 nucleotides agree with TRBD1. This CDR3 has 16 amino acids. In germline, CDR1 is SGHAT, CDR2 FQNNGV. V lost 6 bases, J lost 5 bases, and 14 bases stayed unmatched. Here the CDR3 reads CASRPLGQGAAETQYF. CDR3 sequence (DNA): TGTGCCAGCAGACCCCTCGGCCAGGGGGCTGCCGAGACCCAGTACTTC.

The CDR3 DNA follows: TGTGCCAGCAGCGGACGGACAGGCCGGGAGACCCAGTACTTC. It specifies CASSGRTGRETQYF. V is TRBV7-2 and J is TRBJ2-5; 7 bases fit TRBD1. V shed 5 bases and J 5 bases; nucleotides not matched to a gene: 8. This CDR3 has 14 amino acids. Germline assignment: CDR1 SGHTA and CDR2 FQGNSA.

The V call is TRBV25-1, the J call TRBJ2-2; D not resolved. The germline V gene has CDR1 MGHDK and CDR2 SYGVNS. The CDR3 extends over 14 amino acids. Trimming pared 3 bases from V and 3 bases from J, leaving 8 bases between. CDR3 sequence (DNA): TGTGCCAGCAGTGAGGACCGATACACCGGGGAGCTGTTTTTT. The encoded protein is CASSEDRYTGELFF.

This chain links TRBV6-5 with TRBJ2-1, with 14 bases that match TRBD2. In germline, CDR1 is MNHEY, CDR2 SVGAGI. There are 14 residues in the CDR3. Trimming removed 8 bases from V and 9 bases from J; junction bases left unmatched: 6. CDR3 sequence: CASRLAGGPTEQFF. The CDR3 DNA sequence: TGTGCCAGCCGACTAGCGGGAGGGCCCACTGAGCAGTTCTTC.

The chain recombines TRBV4-2 with TRBJ2-5; TRBD2 aligns across 8 bases. Germline loops: CDR1 LGHNA, CDR2 YNFKEQ. The V gene end was trimmed by 4 bases and the J gene end by 1 base; junction bases not matched to a gene: 5. This CDR3 comprises 15 residues. CDR3 bases: TGTGCCAGCAGCCCTAGCGGGCCTGTCCAAGAGACCCAGTACTTC. As protein: CASSPSGPVQETQYF.

This clone was recorded once. The chain combines TRBV7-9 with TRBJ1-1; no firm D call. The V and J ends lost 4 bases and 3 bases respectively, with 3 bases between them. The CDR3 is made up of 11 amino acids. From germline, CDR1 is SEHNR and CDR2 FQNEAQ (reference sequence). This CDR3 reads CASSSHTEAFF. In nucleotides, the CDR3 is TGTGCCAGCAGCTCTCACACTGAAGCTTTCTTT.

The genes are TRBV5-6 and TRBJ2-7; unclear D gene. CDR3 length: 14 residues. Per germline, CDR1 SGHDT and CDR2 YYEEEE. V lost 5 bases and J 5 bases, leaving 17 bases between the germline ends. The CDR3 nucleotides are TGTGCCAGCAGTAAAGACCCCCAAGGCCACGAGCAGTACTTC. This sequence encodes CASSKDPQGHEQYF.

This chain connects TRBV30 to TRBJ1-2; D is uncertain. Germline CDR1 reads GTSNPN; CDR2 reads SVGIG (reference sequence). V lost 5 bases to trimming and J lost 6 bases, with 13 bases between them. The CDR3 loop spans 12 amino acids. CDR3 loop: CAWGPRVDGYTF. CDR3 sequence (DNA): TGTGCCTGGGGGCCCCGGGTGGATGGCTACACCTTC.

The CDR3 protein is CAWGDSPTTDTQYF. The CDR3 DNA sequence: TGTGCCTGGGGGGACTCCCCAACCACAGATACGCAGTATTTT. The gene calls are TRBV30 and TRBJ2-3, with D possibly being TRBD2 (6 bases). The CDR3 extends over 14 amino acids. Trimming removed 5 bases from V and 2 bases from J, with 14 bases in between. CDR1 is GTSNPN and CDR2 is SVGIG in the germline V gene (reference sequence).

This clone was counted between two and nine times. V is TRBV25-1 and J is TRBJ1-5; the D gene is possibly TRBD1 (6 bases). The CDR3 loop spans 15 amino acids. Looked up from germline, CDR1 is MGHDK and CDR2 is SYGVNS. Trimming removed 3 bases from V and 1 base from J, with 10 bases in between. CDR3 in DNA: TGTGCCAGCAGTGACGGACAGCTCAGCAATCAGCCCCAGCATTTT. Its translation: CASSDGQLSNQPQHF.

The chain joins TRBV20-1 to TRBJ2-4; D is ambiguous. CDR3 length: 11 residues. V dropped 3 bases and J dropped 6 bases, with 6 bases sitting between them. CDR1 DFQATT and CDR2 SNEGSKA come from the germline V gene (reference sequence). The CDR3 coding sequence is TGCAGTGCTAGCGTTGGAAACATTCAGTACTTC. It specifies CSASVGNIQYF.

The sample holds a few counts of this clone. The rearrangement uses TRBV25-1 and TRBJ2-5, with D unclear. CDR1 is MGHDK and CDR2 is SYGVNS in the germline V gene. The CDR3 loop spans 14 amino acids. V was clipped by 2 bases and J by 7 bases, with 14 bases between them. For the CDR3, the DNA is TGTGCCAGCAGTGAAGGGGTTGCTGTAGGGACCCAGTACTTC. This translates into CASSEGVAVGTQYF.

The DNA for the CDR3 is TGTGCTAGTGGTTTGGTACCGGGCGGCTACACCTTC. Translating it yields CASGLVPGGYTF. This chain joins TRBV12-5 and TRBJ1-2; no clear D gene. The germline V gene has CDR1 LGHNT and CDR2 FRNRAP. V dropped 0 bases and J dropped 8 bases, with 7 bases sitting between them. The CDR3 length is 12 residues.

This clone has just one count. The gene calls are TRBV30 and TRBJ2-5; D not resolved. V was trimmed by 1 base and J by 5 bases, leaving 17 bases between them. Germline-derived CDR1 and CDR2 are GTSNPN and SVGIG (reference sequence). The CDR3 extends over 15 amino acids. The CDR3 bases are TGTGCCTGGAGTGCGGACGGAACAACCGTGGAGACCCAGTACTTC. It codes for CAWSADGTTVETQYF.

The V gene is TRBV20-1, the J gene TRBJ2-1; no reliable D call. V lost 2 bases and J 8 bases, leaving 7 bases between the germline ends. The CDR3 is made up of 11 amino acids. Germline values: CDR1 DFQATT, CDR2 SNEGSKA (reference sequence). The CDR3, as DNA: TGCAGTGCTAGACAAGGCCATGAGCAGTTCTTC. This sequence encodes CSARQGHEQFF.

The table lists this clone with a few counts. V and J are TRBV30 and TRBJ2-4; TRBD1 agrees at 10 bases. Germline V gene sequence: CDR1 GTSNPN, CDR2 SVGIG (reference sequence). There are 14 residues in the CDR3. DNA of the CDR3: TGTGCTTATGACAGGGGGCTTGCCAAAAACATTCAGTACTTC. As protein: CAYDRGLAKNIQYF. The variable domain in full, with the rest retrieved from reference TRBV30 and TRBJ2-4, is SQTIHQWPATLVQPVGSPLSLECTVEGTSNPNLYWYRQAAGRGLQLLFYSVGIGQISSEVPQNLSASRPQDRQFILSSKKLLLSDSGFYLCAYDRGLAKNIQYFGAGTRLSVL.

The chain links TRBV29-1 to TRBJ2-1; D remains ambiguous. This CDR3 has 13 residues. Germline values: CDR1 SQVTM, CDR2 ANQGSEA. V gave up 6 bases and J gave up 0 bases, with 9 bases separating them. The DNA for the CDR3 is TGCAGCGTGGCTCCCGGCTCCTACAATGAGCAGTTCTTC. Protein sequence: CSVAPGSYNEQFF.

V and J are TRBV12-5 and TRBJ2-1; perhaps TRBD2 as D (6 bases). The germline V gene encodes CDR1 LGHNT and CDR2 FRNRAP. The CDR3 runs 13 residues. Deletions cut 1 base from V and 14 bases from J, with 15 bases between. CDR3 loop: CASGLAEGRRKFF. DNA of the CDR3: TGTGCTAGTGGTTTGGCGGAGGGACGCCGAAAGTTCTTC.

This sequence joins TRBV6-1 and TRBJ1-2; D ambiguous. V lost 2 bases and J 1 base, leaving 2 bases between the germline ends. CDR3 length equals 12 residues. Germline CDR1 is MNHNS and CDR2 is SASEGT. The CDR3 reads CASSEHNYGYTF. In DNA form, the CDR3 reads TGTGCCAGCAGTGAACATAACTATGGCTACACCTTC.

V gene TRBV30 combines with J gene TRBJ1-2, with 7 positions matching TRBD1. CDR3 length equals 13 residues. The ends lost 1 base at V and 2 bases at J; junction bases unmatched: 1. Per the germline V gene, CDR1 is GTSNPN and CDR2 is SVGIG (reference sequence). This CDR3 reads CAWSATGNYGYTF. The CDR3 nucleotides read TGTGCCTGGAGTGCGACAGGGAACTATGGCTACACCTTC.

On this clone: The identical CDR3 is also encoded by other nucleotide sequences in the sample. The rearrangement joins TRBV29-1 to TRBJ2-3; D remains unclear. Trimming left V 1 base short and J 1 base short, with 3 bases between. Germline V gene data show CDR1 as SQVTM and CDR2 as ANQGSEA. The CDR3 is 12 residues long. Here the CDR3 reads CSVEGGTDTQYF. The CDR3 nucleotides are TGCAGCGTTGAAGGTGGCACAGATACGCAGTATTTT.

This chain uses TRBV11-2 with TRBJ2-4, with 7 bases aligning to TRBD2. CDR1 and CDR2 from the germline V gene are SGHAT and FQNNGV. After removal of 0 bases from V and 6 bases from J, the junction contained 8 bases not matched to a gene. CDR3 length equals 16 residues. CDR3 residues: CASSLDRGGRVNIQYF. In DNA, the CDR3 is TGTGCCAGCAGCTTAGATAGGGGAGGGCGTGTAAACATTCAGTACTTC. Looking up the rest from reference TRBV11-2 and TRBJ2-4 gives the full variable domain: EAGVAQSPRYKIIEKRQSVAFWCNPISGHATLYWYQQILGQGPKLLIQFQNNGVVDDSQLPKDRFSAERLKGVDSTLKIQPAKLEDSAVYLCASSLDRGGRVNIQYFGAGTRLSVL.

The chain couples TRBV7-2 to TRBJ1-2; TRBD1 is a possible D gene (6 bases). Trimming left V 5 bases short and J 2 bases short, with 12 bases between. Germline CDR1 reads SGHTA; CDR2 reads FQGNSA. This CDR3 comprises 14 residues. CDR3 nucleotide sequence: TGTGCCAGCAGCCTAACCAGGGGAAACTATGGCTACACCTTC. Its translation: CASSLTRGNYGYTF.

There are a few counts of this clone. This chain connects TRBV29-1 to TRBJ2-5; D is possibly TRBD1 (5 bases). This CDR3 region has 15 residues. CDR1 is SQVTM, CDR2 ANQGSEA, per germline. Trimming took 7 bases from V and 4 from J, leaving 22 bases between them. This CDR3 reads CSADVDTTKVETQYF. As DNA, the CDR3 is TGCAGCGCTGATGTGGACACGACGAAGGTAGAGACCCAGTACTTC. The variable domain in full, with the rest retrieved from reference TRBV29-1 and TRBJ2-5, is SAVISQKPSRDICQRGTSLTIQCQVDSQVTMMFWYRQQPGQSLTLIATANQGSEATYESGFVIDKFPISRPNLTFSTLTVSNMSPEDSSIYLCSADVDTTKVETQYFGPGTRLLVL.

V usage is TRBV25-1 and J usage is TRBJ2-1; D is ambiguous. Germline lookup yields CDR1 MGHDK and CDR2 SYGVNS. The CDR3 has 14 residues. Deletions cut 2 bases from V and 9 bases from J, with 14 bases between. CDR3 DNA sequence: TGTGCCAGCAGTGAACCGGGTCCTAAGAGTGAGCAGTTCTTC. This gives the protein CASSEPGPKSEQFF.

The chain carries TRBV29-1 and TRBJ1-3; a possible D gene is TRBD1 (5 bases). This CDR3 is built from 14 residues. Germline lookup yields CDR1 SQVTM and CDR2 ANQGSEA. Trimming took 6 bases from V and 0 from J, leaving 12 bases between them. CDR3 nucleotide sequence: TGCAGCGTAGCCACGGGGGGCTCTGGAAACACCATATATTTT. It is translated as CSVATGGSGNTIYF. Full variable domain (outside the CDR3, taken from reference TRBV29-1 and TRBJ1-3): SAVISQKPSRDICQRGTSLTIQCQVDSQVTMMFWYRQQPGQSLTLIATANQGSEATYESGFVIDKFPISRPNLTFSTLTVSNMSPEDSSIYLCSVATGGSGNTIYFGEGSWLTVV.

The gene calls are TRBV15 and TRBJ2-3; D unresolved. This CDR3 is 14 amino acids long. V lost 0 bases and J lost 4, with 8 bases in between. In germline, CDR1 is LNHNV, CDR2 YYDKDF (reference sequence). CDR3 sequence reads: CATSRDTKSDTQYF. The DNA for the CDR3 is TGTGCCACCAGCAGAGATACGAAGTCAGATACGCAGTATTTT.

This clone was observed a few times. The chain combines TRBV4-1 with TRBJ1-2, with a possible D match to TRBD1 (5 bases). This CDR3 comprises 15 residues. Trimming stripped 2 bases from V and 7 bases from J, with 17 bases between. Per germline, CDR1 MGHRA and CDR2 YSYEKL. The DNA for the CDR3 is TGCGCCAGCAGCCAACAGGGAACTACATCTACTGGCTACACCTTC. Its translation: CASSQQGTTSTGYTF.

The chain carries TRBV30 and TRBJ1-2; a possible D gene is TRBD1 (5 bases). Germline V gene sequence: CDR1 GTSNPN, CDR2 SVGIG (reference sequence). The CDR3 loop spans 12 amino acids. V lost 4 bases and J 2 bases, leaving 8 bases between the germline ends. The CDR3 here is CAWTKGNYGYTF. The CDR3 region has the DNA TGTGCCTGGACCAAGGGGAACTATGGCTACACCTTC.

This chain uses TRBV4-1 with TRBJ2-5; tentatively, D is TRBD2 (5 bases). The CDR3 runs to 13 residues. Trimming stripped 4 bases from V and 2 bases from J, with 8 bases between. From germline, CDR1 is MGHRA and CDR2 YSYEKL. CDR3 residues: CASSRGLQETQYF. CDR3 in DNA: TGCGCCAGCAGCCGCGGACTGCAAGAGACCCAGTACTTC.